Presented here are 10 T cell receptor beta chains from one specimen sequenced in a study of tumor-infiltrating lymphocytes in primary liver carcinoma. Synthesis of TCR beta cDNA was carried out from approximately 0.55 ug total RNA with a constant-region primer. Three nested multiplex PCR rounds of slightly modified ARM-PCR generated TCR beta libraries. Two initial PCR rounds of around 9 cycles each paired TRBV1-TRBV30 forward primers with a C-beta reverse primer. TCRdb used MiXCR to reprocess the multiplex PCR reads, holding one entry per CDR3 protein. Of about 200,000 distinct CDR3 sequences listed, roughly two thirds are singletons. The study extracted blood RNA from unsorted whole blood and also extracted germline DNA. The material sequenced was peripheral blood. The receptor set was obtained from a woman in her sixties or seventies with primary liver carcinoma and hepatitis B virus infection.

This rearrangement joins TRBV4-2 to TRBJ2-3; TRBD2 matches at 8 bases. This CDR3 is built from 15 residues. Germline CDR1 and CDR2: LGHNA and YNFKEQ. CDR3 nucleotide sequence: TGTGCTAACAGCCAAGGGACTAGTGGGAAGAAAGGGCAGTATTTT. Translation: CANSQGTSGKKGQYF.

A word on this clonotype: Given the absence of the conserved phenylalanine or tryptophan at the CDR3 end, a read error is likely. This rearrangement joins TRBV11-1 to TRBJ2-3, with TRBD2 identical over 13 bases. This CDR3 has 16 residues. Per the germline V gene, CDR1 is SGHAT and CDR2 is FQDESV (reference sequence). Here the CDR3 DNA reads TGTGCCAGCAGCTGGGGACTAGCGGGGAACACAGATATGCAGTATGTT. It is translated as CASSWGLAGNTDMQYV.

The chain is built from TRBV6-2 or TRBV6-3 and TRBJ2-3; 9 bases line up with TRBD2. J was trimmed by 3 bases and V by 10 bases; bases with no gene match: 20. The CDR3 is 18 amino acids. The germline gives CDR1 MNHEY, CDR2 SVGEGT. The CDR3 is CATRPSGVAGVFTDTQYF. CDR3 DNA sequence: TGTGCCACCCGGCCATCGGGAGTAGCGGGAGTATTTACAGATACGCAGTATTTT.

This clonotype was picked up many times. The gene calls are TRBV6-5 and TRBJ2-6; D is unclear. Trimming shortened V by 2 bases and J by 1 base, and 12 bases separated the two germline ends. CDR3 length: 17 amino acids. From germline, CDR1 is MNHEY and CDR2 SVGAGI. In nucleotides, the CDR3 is TGTGCCAGCAGTTACGATACGGGTCCTTCTGGGGCCAACGTCCTGACTTTC. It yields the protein CASSYDTGPSGANVLTF.

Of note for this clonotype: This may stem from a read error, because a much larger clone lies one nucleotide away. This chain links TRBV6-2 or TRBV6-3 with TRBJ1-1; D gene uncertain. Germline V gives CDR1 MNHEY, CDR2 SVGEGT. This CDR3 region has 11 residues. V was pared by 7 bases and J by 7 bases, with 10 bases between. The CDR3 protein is CASTPGIEAFF. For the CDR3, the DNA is TGTGCCAGCACCCCGGGCATTGAAGCTTTCTTT.

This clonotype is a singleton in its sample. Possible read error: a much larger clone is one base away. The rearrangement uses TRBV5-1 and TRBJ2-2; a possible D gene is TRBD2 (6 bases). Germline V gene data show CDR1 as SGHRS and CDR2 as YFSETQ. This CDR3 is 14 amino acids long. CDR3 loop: CASRPGSQAGELSF. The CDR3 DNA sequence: TGCGCCAGCAGGCCCGGGAGTCAAGCCGGGGAGCTGTCTTTT.

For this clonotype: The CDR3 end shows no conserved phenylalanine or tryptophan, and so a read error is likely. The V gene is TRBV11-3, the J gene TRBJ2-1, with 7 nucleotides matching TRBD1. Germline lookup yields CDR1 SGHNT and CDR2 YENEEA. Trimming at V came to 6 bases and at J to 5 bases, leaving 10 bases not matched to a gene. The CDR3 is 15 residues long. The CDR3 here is CASSPPGGRDNEQFL. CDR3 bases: TGTGCCAGCAGTCCCCCAGGGGGAAGAGACAATGAGCAGTTCCTC.

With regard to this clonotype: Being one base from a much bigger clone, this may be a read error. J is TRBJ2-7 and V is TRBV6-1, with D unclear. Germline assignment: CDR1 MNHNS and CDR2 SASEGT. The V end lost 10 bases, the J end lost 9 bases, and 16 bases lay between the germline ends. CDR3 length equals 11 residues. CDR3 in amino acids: CATRVADVQYF. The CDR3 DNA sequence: TGTGCCACTCGGGTTGCCGACGTGCAGTACTTC.

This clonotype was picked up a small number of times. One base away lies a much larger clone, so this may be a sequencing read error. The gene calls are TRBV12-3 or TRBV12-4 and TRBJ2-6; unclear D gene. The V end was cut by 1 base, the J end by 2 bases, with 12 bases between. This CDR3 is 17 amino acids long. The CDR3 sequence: CASSLVTGSPGANVLTF. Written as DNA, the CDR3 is TGTGCCAGCAGTTTAGTGACTGGCTCCCCTGGGGCCAACGTCCTGACTTTC.

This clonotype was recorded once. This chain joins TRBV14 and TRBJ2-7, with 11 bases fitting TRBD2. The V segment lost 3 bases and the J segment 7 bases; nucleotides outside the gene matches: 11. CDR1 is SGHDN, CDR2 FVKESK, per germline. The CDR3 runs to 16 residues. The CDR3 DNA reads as TGTGCCAGCAGCCAGTCTTTCCCGACTAGCGGGATGGAGCAGTACTTC. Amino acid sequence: CASSQSFPTSGMEQYF.